This T cell receptor beta chain was sequenced during a study of blood T cell repertoires in COVID-19. As for the study in general: Acute and convalescent COVID-19 samples came from the United States, Italy and Spain. From T cells, B-cell-depleted T cells, or PBMCs came the material, which was cDNA or gDNA.

Trimming left V 8 bases short and J 3 bases short, with 11 bases between. Germline lookup yields CDR1 MNHEY and CDR2 SVGAGI. The CDR3 runs 13 residues. Sequencing was performed with immunoSEQ multiplex PCR; in TCRdb, only in-frame clones are kept and a portion is missing. The sample has over 120,000 clones; roughly 80% are singletons. The sequenced material came from peripheral blood. The sequence came from a woman aged 55-69 years with acute or convalescent COVID-19. The chain employs TRBV6-5 and TRBJ1-5, with D maybe TRBD1 (6 bases). DNA of the CDR3: TGTGCCAGCGGACAGTCACTCAATCAGCCCCAGCATTTT. This encodes CASGQSLNQPQHF.